The 13 T cell receptor beta chains below all came from one sample that was sequenced in a study of cytomegalovirus exposure and HLA in healthy donors. With 60 Vbeta and 13 Jbeta primers, the PCR was carried out. Sequencing was performed with immunoSEQ multiplex PCR; in TCRdb, only in-frame clones are kept and a portion is missing. Of 200,000 to 250,000 clones in the sample, around three quarters are singletons; the top ten hold around 15%. The sequencing input was PBMCs. The origin of the receptors is a middle-aged man in good health and CMV-seronegative.

This CDR3 is CASSVGETGISPLHF. The CDR3 coding sequence is TGTGCCAGCAGCGTAGGAGAGACGGGGATATCACCCCTCCACTTT. V usage is TRBV9 and J usage is TRBJ1-6; D not certain. This CDR3 has 15 residues. The germline gives CDR1 SGDLS, CDR2 YYNGEE. Trimming stripped 0 bases from V and 10 bases from J, with 14 bases between.

The chain uses TRBV6-1 and TRBJ1-1, with D possibly matching TRBD1 (5 bases). V dropped 6 bases and J dropped 4 bases, with 15 bases sitting between them. This CDR3 comprises 14 residues. Germline CDR1 and CDR2: MNHNS and SASEGT. CDR3 DNA sequence: TGTGCCAGCAGACTTGACGGGGGGATCACTGAAGCTTTCTTT. This encodes CASRLDGGITEAFF.

This chain uses TRBV9 with TRBJ1-1; D not certain. The V gene's germline CDR1 is SGDLS and CDR2 YYNGEE. The V gene lost 0 bases and the J gene lost 1 base, with 10 bases spanning the gap. CDR3 length: 15 amino acids. This CDR3 is CASSVAVHANTEAFF. The CDR3 coding sequence is TGTGCCAGCAGCGTAGCAGTACATGCGAACACTGAAGCTTTCTTT. Based on the CDR3 plus reference TRBV9 and TRBJ1-1, the full variable domain is DSGVTQTPKHLITATGQRVTLRCSPRSGDLSVYWYQQSLDQGLQFLIQYYNGEERAKGNILERFSAQQFPDLHSELNLSSLELGDSALYFCASSVAVHANTEAFFGQGTRLTVV.

This clone was recorded a few times. V usage is TRBV5-6 and J usage is TRBJ2-1; 7 bases are a match to TRBD2. CDR1 and CDR2 (germline): SGHDT, YYEEEE. CDR3 length equals 16 residues. Trimming removed 4 bases from V and 1 base from J; junction bases left unmatched: 8. The CDR3 coding sequence is TGTGCCAGCAGCCCGGCGGCGGGAGCGTCCTACAATGAGCAGTTCTTC. It is translated as CASSPAAGASYNEQFF.

V usage is TRBV5-1 and J usage is TRBJ2-5; D is perhaps TRBD1 (8 bases). Germline V gene sequence: CDR1 SGHRS, CDR2 YFSETQ. CDR3 length: 16 amino acids. V dropped 4 bases and J dropped 2 bases, with 18 bases sitting between them. CDR3 coding DNA: TGCGCCAGCAGCCCCCAACCACAGGGGGGGCAAGAGACCCAGTACTTC. It translates to CASSPQPQGGQETQYF.

The CDR3 DNA is TGTGCCGGGACGTGGGACTTACGAACTGGAAACACCATATATTTT. It is translated as CAGTWDLRTGNTIYF. The rearrangement links TRBV30 to TRBJ1-3; possible D gene TRBD1, 5 bases. The V end was cut by 8 bases, the J end by 2 bases, with 19 bases between. Germline CDR1 is GTSNPN and CDR2 is SVGIG (reference sequence). The CDR3 extends over 15 amino acids. The full variable domain, rest sourced from reference TRBV30 and TRBJ1-3, is SQTIHQWPATLVQPVGSPLSLECTVEGTSNPNLYWYRQAAGRGLQLLFYSVGIGQISSEVPQNLSASRPQDRQFILSSKKLLLSDSGFYLCAGTWDLRTGNTIYFGEGSWLTVV.

This chain uses TRBV6-1 with TRBJ1-3, with unresolved D. Germline assignment: CDR1 MNHNS and CDR2 SASEGT. V was pared by 7 bases and J by 8 bases, with 15 bases between. The CDR3 has 13 amino acids. The CDR3 nucleotides read TGTGCCAGCACTCTTAACCCGTCGGACACCATATATTTT. Translating gives CASTLNPSDTIYF.

The chain couples TRBV18 to TRBJ2-1; 10 bases align to TRBD2. Germline CDR1 reads KGHSH; CDR2 reads LQKENI. The CDR3 is 14 residues long. The V segment lost 4 bases and the J segment 6 bases; nucleotides outside the gene matches: 3. The CDR3 DNA reads as TGTGCCAGCTCACAGCTAGCGGGAGTCAATGAGCAGTTCTTC. The encoded protein is CASSQLAGVNEQFF.

This chain uses TRBV27 with TRBJ2-1; D not resolved. The length of the CDR3 is 14 residues. V was trimmed by 6 bases and J by 5 bases, leaving 14 bases between them. From germline, CDR1 is MNHEY and CDR2 SMNVEV (reference sequence). CDR3 loop: CASRSERLNNEQFF. Written as DNA, the CDR3 is TGTGCCAGCAGGAGCGAGAGGCTCAACAATGAGCAGTTCTTC.

The chain couples TRBV30 to TRBJ1-1; TRBD1 is a possible D gene (5 bases). CDR1 and CDR2 (germline): GTSNPN, SVGIG (reference sequence). The CDR3 is 13 amino acids. The V end lost 1 base, the J end lost 1 base, and 7 bases lay between the germline ends. Here the CDR3 reads CAWSATGNTEAFF. In nucleotides, the CDR3 is TGTGCCTGGAGTGCAACAGGGAACACTGAAGCTTTCTTT.

This clone was seen a few times. The rearrangement uses TRBV12-5 and TRBJ2-3, with 8 bases lining up with TRBD1. Germline V CDR1 and CDR2: LGHNT, FRNRAP. The V and J ends lost 10 bases and 4 bases, in that order; junction bases with no gene match: 10. CDR3 length: 14 residues. Written as DNA, the CDR3 is TGTGCTACGGCAAAAGGACAGGGTGCAGATACGCAGTATTTT. Protein: CATAKGQGADTQYF.

CDR3 bases: TGTGCCAGCAGCAGAGGGACAGGGCAAAACATTCAGTACTTC. It yields the protein CASSRGTGQNIQYF. The chain links TRBV5-5 to TRBJ2-4; 9 nucleotides line up with TRBD1. V shed 4 bases and J 5 bases; nucleotides not matched to a gene: 4. The CDR3 runs to 14 residues. Germline V CDR1 and CDR2: SGHKS, YYEKEE (reference sequence).

The rearrangement links TRBV28 to TRBJ2-2; possibly TRBD2 for D (5 bases). Germline CDR1 is MDHEN and CDR2 is SYDVKM. The CDR3 consists of 13 residues. V lost 7 bases to trimming and J lost 0 bases, with 6 bases between them. The CDR3: CASTGANTGELFF. DNA for the CDR3: TGTGCCAGCACCGGGGCGAACACCGGGGAGCTGTTTTTT.